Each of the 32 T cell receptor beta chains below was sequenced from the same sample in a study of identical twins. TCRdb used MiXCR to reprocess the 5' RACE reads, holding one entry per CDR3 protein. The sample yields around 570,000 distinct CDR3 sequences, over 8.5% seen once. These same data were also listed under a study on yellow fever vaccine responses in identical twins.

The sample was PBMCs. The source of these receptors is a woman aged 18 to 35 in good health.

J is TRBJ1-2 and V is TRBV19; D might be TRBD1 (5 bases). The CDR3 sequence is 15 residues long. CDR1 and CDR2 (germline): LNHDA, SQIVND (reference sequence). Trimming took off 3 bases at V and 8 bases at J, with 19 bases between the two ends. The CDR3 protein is CASSIPDDRLGGYTF. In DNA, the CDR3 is TGTGCCAGTAGTATTCCCGACGACAGACTTGGCGGCTACACCTTC.

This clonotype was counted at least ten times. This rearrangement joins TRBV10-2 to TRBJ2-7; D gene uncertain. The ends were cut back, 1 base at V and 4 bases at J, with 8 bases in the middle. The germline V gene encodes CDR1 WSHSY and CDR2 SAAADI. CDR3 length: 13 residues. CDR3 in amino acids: CASSEFTTYEQYF. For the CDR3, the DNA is TGCGCCAGCAGTGAGTTTACGACTTACGAGCAGTACTTC.

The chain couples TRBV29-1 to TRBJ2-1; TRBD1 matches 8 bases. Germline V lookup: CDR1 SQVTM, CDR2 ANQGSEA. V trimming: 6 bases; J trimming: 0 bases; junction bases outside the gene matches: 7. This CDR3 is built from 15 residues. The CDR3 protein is CSVTQGASSYNEQFF. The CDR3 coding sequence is TGCAGCGTAACCCAGGGGGCTAGCTCCTACAATGAGCAGTTCTTC.

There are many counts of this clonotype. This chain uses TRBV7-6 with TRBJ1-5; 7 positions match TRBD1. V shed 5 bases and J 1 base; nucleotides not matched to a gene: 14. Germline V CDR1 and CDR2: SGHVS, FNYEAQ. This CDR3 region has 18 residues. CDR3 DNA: TGTGCCAGCAGCGGAACGGGACAGCTAGACATCAGCAATCAGCCCCAGCATTTT. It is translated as CASSGTGQLDISNQPQHF. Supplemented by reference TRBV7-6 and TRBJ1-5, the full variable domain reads GAGVSQSPRYKVTKRGQDVALRCDPISGHVSLYWYRQALGQGPEFLTYFNYEAQQDKSGLPNDRFSAERPEGSISTLTIQRTEQRDSAMYRCASSGTGQLDISNQPQHFGDGTRLSIL.

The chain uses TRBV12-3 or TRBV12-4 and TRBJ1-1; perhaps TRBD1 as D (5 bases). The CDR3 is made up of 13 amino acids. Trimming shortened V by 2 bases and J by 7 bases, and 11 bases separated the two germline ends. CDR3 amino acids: CASSLKGQIEAFF. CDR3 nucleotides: TGTGCCAGCAGTTTAAAGGGGCAGATTGAAGCTTTCTTT.

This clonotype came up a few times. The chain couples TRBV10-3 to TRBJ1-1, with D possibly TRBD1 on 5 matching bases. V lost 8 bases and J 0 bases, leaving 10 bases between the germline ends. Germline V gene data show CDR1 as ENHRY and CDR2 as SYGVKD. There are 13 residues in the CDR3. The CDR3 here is CAIGGTVNTEAFF. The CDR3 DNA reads TGTGCCATCGGGGGGACCGTGAACACTGAAGCTTTCTTT.

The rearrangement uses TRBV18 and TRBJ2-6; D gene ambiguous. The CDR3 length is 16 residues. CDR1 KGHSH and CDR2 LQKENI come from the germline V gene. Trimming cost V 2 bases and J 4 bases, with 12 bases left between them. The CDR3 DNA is TGTGCCAGCTCACCAGCTCTCTTGGGGGGGGCCAACGTCCTGACTTTC. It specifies CASSPALLGGANVLTF.

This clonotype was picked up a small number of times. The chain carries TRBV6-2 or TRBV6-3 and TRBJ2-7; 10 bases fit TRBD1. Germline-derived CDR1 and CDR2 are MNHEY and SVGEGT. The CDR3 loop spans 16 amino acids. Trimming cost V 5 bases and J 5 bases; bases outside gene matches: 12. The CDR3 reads CASSTPGQGWLDEQYF. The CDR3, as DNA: TGTGCCAGCAGTACCCCGGGACAGGGGTGGCTGGACGAGCAGTACTTC.

CDR3 sequence reads: CASSLASGQGAYEQYF. The CDR3 region has the DNA TGTGCCAGCAGCTTAGCCAGCGGACAGGGGGCTTACGAGCAGTACTTC. The chain has TRBV7-9 and TRBJ2-7; 11 bases line up with TRBD1. The CDR3 totals 16 residues. V lost 0 bases and J lost 4; bases outside the gene matches: 5. The germline V gene encodes CDR1 SEHNR and CDR2 FQNEAQ (reference sequence).

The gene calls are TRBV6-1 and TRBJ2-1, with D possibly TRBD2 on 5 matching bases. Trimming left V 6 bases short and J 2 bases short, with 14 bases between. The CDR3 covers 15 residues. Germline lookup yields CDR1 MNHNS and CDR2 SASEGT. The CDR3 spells CASSLSPGTYNEQFF. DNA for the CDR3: TGTGCCAGCAGCCTTTCCCCCGGGACCTACAATGAGCAGTTCTTC.

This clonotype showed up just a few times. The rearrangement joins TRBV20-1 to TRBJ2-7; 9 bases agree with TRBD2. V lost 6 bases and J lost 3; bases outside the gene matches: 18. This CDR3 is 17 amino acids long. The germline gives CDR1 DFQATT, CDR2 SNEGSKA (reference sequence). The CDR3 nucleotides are TGCAGTGCAAACGACCCAGCAGCGGGGGGTCCCCTCTACGAGCAGTACTTC. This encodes CSANDPAAGGPLYEQYF.

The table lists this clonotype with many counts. CDR3 region: CASSSKRELETDTQYF. For the CDR3, the DNA is TGTGCCAGCAGTTCTAAGCGGGAGTTGGAGACAGATACGCAGTATTTT. The gene calls are TRBV12-3 or TRBV12-4 and TRBJ2-3; 8 bases agree with TRBD2. V lost 4 bases, J lost 3 bases, and 9 bases stayed unmatched. The CDR3 runs 16 residues.

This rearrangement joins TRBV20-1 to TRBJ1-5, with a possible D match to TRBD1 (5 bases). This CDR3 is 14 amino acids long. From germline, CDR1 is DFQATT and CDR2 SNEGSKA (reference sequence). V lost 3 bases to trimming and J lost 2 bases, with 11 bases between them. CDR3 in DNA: TGCAGTGCTAGGTCCCCGACAGGCAATCAGCCCCAGCATTTT. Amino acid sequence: CSARSPTGNQPQHF.

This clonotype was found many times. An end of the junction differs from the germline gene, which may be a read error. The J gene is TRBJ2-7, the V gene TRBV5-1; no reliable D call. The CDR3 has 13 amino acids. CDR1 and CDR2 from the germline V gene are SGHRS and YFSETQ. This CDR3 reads CASSLSASYEQYF. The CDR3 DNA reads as TGTGCCAGCAGCTTGTCCGCTTCGTACGAGCAGTACTTC.

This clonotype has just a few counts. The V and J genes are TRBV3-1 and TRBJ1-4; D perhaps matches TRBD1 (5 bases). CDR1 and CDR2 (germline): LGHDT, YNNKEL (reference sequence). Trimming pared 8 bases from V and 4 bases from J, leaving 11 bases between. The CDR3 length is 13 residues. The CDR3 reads CASRGGLNEKLFF. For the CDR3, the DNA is TGTGCCAGCCGTGGGGGTCTTAATGAAAAACTGTTTTTT.

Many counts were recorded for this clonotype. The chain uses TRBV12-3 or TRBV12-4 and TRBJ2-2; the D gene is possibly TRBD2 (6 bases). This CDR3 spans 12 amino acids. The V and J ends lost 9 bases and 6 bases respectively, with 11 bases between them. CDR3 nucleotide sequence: TGTGCCAGTGGGGGACTGGCCGGGGAGCTGTTTTTT. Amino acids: CASGGLAGELFF.

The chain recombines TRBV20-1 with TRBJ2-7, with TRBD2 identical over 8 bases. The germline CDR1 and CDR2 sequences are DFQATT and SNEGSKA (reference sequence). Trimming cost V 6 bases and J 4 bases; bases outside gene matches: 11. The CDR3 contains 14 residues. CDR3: CSARKIAGLYEQYF. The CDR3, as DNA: TGCAGTGCCAGGAAAATAGCGGGACTTTACGAGCAGTACTTC.

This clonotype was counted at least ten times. The CDR3 reads CSARDPNHVADEQFF. In DNA, the CDR3 is TGCAGTGCTAGAGATCCGAACCATGTGGCCGATGAGCAGTTCTTC. The chain is built from TRBV20-1 and TRBJ2-1; D unclear. This CDR3 spans 15 amino acids. Per the germline V gene, CDR1 is DFQATT and CDR2 is SNEGSKA (reference sequence). V was pared by 0 bases and J by 8 bases, with 17 bases between.

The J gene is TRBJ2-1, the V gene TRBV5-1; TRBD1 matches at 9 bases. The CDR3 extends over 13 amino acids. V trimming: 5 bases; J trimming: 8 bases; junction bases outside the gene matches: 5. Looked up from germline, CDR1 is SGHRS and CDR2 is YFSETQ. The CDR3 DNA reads TGCGCCAGCAGGTCGGGACAGGGACATGAGCAGTTCTTC. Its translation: CASRSGQGHEQFF.

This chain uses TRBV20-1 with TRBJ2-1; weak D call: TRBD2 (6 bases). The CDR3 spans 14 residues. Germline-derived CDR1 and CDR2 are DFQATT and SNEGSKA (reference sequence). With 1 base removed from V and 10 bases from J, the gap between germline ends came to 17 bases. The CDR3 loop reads CSARVPGLGYEQFF. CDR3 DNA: TGCAGTGCTAGAGTCCCGGGACTGGGATACGAGCAGTTCTTC.

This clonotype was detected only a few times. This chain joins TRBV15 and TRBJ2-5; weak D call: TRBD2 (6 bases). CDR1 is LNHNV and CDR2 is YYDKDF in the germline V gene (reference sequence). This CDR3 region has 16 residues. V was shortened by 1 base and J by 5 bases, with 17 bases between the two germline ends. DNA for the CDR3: TGTGCCACCAGCAGAGGCGGGGCCCGGGGCAGGGAGACCCAGTACTTC. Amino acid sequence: CATSRGGARGRETQYF.

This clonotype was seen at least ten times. In DNA form, the CDR3 reads TGCAGTGCTAGTACTAGCGTCCTATACAATGAGCAGTTCTTC. Its protein product is CSASTSVLYNEQFF. The chain is built from TRBV20-1 and TRBJ2-1, with 7 bases matching TRBD2. The CDR3 runs 14 residues. The V gene's germline CDR1 is DFQATT and CDR2 SNEGSKA (reference sequence). V shed 3 bases and J 4 bases; nucleotides not matched to a gene: 6.

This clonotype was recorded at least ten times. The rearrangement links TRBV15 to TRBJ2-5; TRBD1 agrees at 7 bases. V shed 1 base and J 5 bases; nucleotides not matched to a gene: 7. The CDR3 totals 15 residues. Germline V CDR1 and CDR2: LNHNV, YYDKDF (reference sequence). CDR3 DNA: TGTGCCACCAGCAGAGGGGTAGGGGGACAGGAGACCCAGTACTTC. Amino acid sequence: CATSRGVGGQETQYF.

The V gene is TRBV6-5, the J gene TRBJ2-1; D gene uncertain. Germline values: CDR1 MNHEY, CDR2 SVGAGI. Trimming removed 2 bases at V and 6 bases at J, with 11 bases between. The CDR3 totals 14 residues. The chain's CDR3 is CASSYLPRINEQFF. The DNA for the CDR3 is TGTGCCAGCAGTTACCTCCCACGGATCAATGAGCAGTTCTTC.

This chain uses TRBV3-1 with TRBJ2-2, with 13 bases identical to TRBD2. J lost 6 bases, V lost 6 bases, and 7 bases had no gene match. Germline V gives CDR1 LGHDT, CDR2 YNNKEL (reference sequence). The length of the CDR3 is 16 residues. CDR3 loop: CASSLGLAGAAGELFF. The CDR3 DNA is TGTGCCAGCAGTCTTGGACTAGCGGGAGCCGCCGGGGAGCTGTTTTTT.

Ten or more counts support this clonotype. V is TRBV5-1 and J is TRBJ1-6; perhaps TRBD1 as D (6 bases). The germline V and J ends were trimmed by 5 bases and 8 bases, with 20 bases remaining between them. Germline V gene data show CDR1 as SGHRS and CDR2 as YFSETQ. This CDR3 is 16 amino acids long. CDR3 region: CASSPQTGRKDSPLHF. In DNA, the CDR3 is TGCGCCAGCAGTCCCCAAACAGGGAGGAAGGATTCACCCCTCCACTTT.

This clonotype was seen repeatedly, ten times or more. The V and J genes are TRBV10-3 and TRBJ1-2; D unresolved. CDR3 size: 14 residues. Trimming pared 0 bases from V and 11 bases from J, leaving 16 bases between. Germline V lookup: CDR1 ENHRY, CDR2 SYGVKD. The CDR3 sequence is CAISESIASGEYTF. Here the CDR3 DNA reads TGTGCCATCAGTGAGTCAATTGCCTCGGGAGAGTACACCTTC.

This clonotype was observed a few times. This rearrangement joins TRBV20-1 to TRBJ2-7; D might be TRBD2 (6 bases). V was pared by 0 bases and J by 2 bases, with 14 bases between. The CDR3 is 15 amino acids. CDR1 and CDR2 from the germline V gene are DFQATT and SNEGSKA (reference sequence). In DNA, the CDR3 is TGCAGTGCTAGAGATTGGGGGGTATCACCCTACGAGCAGTACTTC. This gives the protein CSARDWGVSPYEQYF.

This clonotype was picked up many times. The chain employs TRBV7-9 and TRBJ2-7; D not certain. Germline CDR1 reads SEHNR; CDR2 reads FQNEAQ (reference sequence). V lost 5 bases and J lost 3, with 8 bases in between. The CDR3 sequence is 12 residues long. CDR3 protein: CASSRTGYEQYF. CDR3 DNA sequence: TGTGCCAGCAGCCGCACTGGCTACGAGCAGTACTTC.

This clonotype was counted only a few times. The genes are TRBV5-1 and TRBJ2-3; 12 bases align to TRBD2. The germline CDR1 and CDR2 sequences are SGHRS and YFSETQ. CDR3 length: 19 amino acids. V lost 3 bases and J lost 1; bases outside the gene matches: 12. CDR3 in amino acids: CASSWTGTSGPRRTDTQYF. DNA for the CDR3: TGCGCCAGCAGCTGGACTGGGACTAGCGGGCCTAGACGCACAGATACGCAGTATTTT.

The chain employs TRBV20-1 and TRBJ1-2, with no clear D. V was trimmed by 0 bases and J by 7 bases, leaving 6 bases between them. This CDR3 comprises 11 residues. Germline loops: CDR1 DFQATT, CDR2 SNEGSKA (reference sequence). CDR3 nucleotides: TGCAGTGCTAGAGAACAGCTTGGCTACACCTTC. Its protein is CSAREQLGYTF.

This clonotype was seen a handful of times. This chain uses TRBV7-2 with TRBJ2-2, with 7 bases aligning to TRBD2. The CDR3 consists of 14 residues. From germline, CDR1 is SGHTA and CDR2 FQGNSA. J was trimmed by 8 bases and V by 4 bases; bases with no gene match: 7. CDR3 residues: CASSYGLVGGELFF. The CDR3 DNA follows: TGTGCCAGCAGCTACGGACTAGTTGGTGGGGAGCTGTTTTTT.